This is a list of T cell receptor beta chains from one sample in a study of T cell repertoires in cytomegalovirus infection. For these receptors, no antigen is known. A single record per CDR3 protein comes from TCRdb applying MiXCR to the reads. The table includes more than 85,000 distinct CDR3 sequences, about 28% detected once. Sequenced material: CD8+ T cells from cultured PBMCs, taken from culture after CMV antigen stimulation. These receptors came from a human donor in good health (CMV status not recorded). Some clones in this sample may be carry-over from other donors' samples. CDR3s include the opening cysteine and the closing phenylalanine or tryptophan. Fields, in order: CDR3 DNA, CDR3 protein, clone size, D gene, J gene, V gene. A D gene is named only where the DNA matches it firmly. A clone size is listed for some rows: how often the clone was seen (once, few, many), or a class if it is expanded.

TGTGCCAGCAGCTCCACCGAGGGGCAGGAGACCCAGTACTTC	CASSSTEGQETQYF	few	-	TRBJ2-5	TRBV7-9
TGTGCCAGCAGCTTTTTAAATAGCGGGCCTCCCGGGTGGGAGCTGTTTTTT	CASSFLNSGPPGWELFF	many	TRBD2	TRBJ2-2	TRBV7-2
TGTGCCAGCAGCCCCCTGGGAGGGAGCCTCATGAACACTGAAGCTTTCTTT	CASSPLGGSLMNTEAFF	few	-	TRBJ1-1	TRBV12-3/TRBV12-4
TGTGCCAGCAGTCAGAGCAACAATGAGCAGTTCTTC	CASSQSNNEQFF	-	-	TRBJ2-1	TRBV12-3/TRBV12-4
TGTGCCAGCAGTCCCTATACAGGGTACGAGCAGTACTTC	CASSPYTGYEQYF	few	-	TRBJ2-7	TRBV6-6
TGTGCCAGCAGCATAAAGGGGGACTTGGTCCCGGCAGATACGCAGTATTTT	CASSIKGDLVPADTQYF	-	-	TRBJ2-3	TRBV7-3
TGTGCCAGCAGTCCCCACAGGGGGGAAGTTTACGAGCAGTACTTC	CASSPHRGEVYEQYF	-	TRBD1	TRBJ2-7	TRBV27
TGTGCCAGCAGCTCCCAGGACAGGGTCTGGGACTATGGCTACACCTTC	CASSSQDRVWDYGYTF	-	TRBD1	TRBJ1-2	TRBV6-2/TRBV6-3
TGTGCCAGCACTCTGACACTAAACACCGGGGAGCTGTTTTTT	CASTLTLNTGELFF	few	-	TRBJ2-2	TRBV12-3/TRBV12-4
TGTGCCAGCAGTGGAATGGCAGGGTCGAGGAGCTACACCTTC	CASSGMAGSRSYTF	few	-	TRBJ1-2	TRBV2
TGTGCCAGCAGCTTGGGGGCGACAGGGGGACGGTCACCCCTCCACTTT	CASSLGATGGRSPLHF	many	TRBD1	TRBJ1-6	TRBV7-2
TGTGCCAGCAGTACCCCCGGGGGGGTTACCTACAATGAGCAGTTCTTC	CASSTPGGVTYNEQFF	few	TRBD2	TRBJ2-1	TRBV12-3/TRBV12-4
TGCGCCAGCAGCCAGATAGCGGGGGGGCGGGAGACCCAGTACTTC	CASSQIAGGRETQYF	-	TRBD2	TRBJ2-5	TRBV4-1
TGCAGTGCTAGAGATCCGGGGGATTATAGCAATCAGCCCCAGCATTTT	CSARDPGDYSNQPQHF	-	-	TRBJ1-5	TRBV20-1
TGTGCCAGCAGTCCTACAGTTCCGGGACTAGCGGAACCCGAAAAAAGGAACACCGGGGAGCTGTTTTTT	CASSPTVPGLAEPEKRNTGELFF	-	TRBD2	TRBJ2-2	TRBV6-5
TGTGCCTGCGGGAAGGAAGCTTTT	CACGKEAF	-	-	TRBJ1-1	TRBV30
TGTGCCAGCAGTTTACCCACGGGAGGCTACACCTTC	CASSLPTGGYTF	few	-	TRBJ1-2	TRBV12-3/TRBV12-4
TGCAGCGTCAATATGAACACTGAAGCTTTCTTT	CSVNMNTEAFF	few	-	TRBJ1-1	TRBV29-1
TGTGCCAGTAGTATATCGACAGCTAGTCTTTACGAGCAGTACTTC	CASSISTASLYEQYF	-	-	TRBJ2-7	TRBV19
TGTGCCAGCAGCCCCTGGCTACGGGAGCAGTACTTC	CASSPWLREQYF	-	-	TRBJ2-7	TRBV12-3/TRBV12-4
TGTGCCAGCAGCCAAGGCACTGAAGCTTTCTTT	CASSQGTEAFF	many	-	TRBJ1-1	TRBV6-1
TGTGCCAGCAGTTTAGAATGGGGGTTTGAAAACATTCAGTACTTC	CASSLEWGFENIQYF	few	-	TRBJ2-4	TRBV27
TGTGCCAGCAGCCCATTGGTCTCTGGAAACACCATATATTTT	CASSPLVSGNTIYF	many	-	TRBJ1-3	TRBV7-9
TGTACCAGCAGCTCCCCTATACAGGGGGCGACGAACACCGGGGAGCTGTTTTTT	CTSSSPIQGATNTGELFF	-	TRBD1	TRBJ2-2	TRBV11-2
TGTGCCAGCAGCCAAGTTTTGACTAGCGGGGGGCCCGTCTCCTACAATGAGCAGTTCTTC	CASSQVLTSGGPVSYNEQFF	few	TRBD2	TRBJ2-1	TRBV4-2
TGTGCCTCCGAGACTAGCGGGGGAGCAGATACGCAGTATTTT	CASETSGGADTQYF	-	TRBD2	TRBJ2-3	TRBV7-9
TGTGCCAGTAGCCATAAGACTAGCGGTTCCTACGAGCAGTACTTC	CASSHKTSGSYEQYF	few	TRBD2	TRBJ2-7	TRBV19
TGTGCCAGCAGCTCCCCCCTTAGGGGTTACGAGCAGTACTTC	CASSSPLRGYEQYF	-	-	TRBJ2-7	TRBV5-4
TGTGCCAGCAGCCTAGCCGGGGGCGGGCAGTACTTC	CASSLAGGGQYF	few	-	TRBJ2-7	TRBV27
TGTGCCAGCAGCTCCGGACTGATTATGAACACTGAAGCTTTCTTT	CASSSGLIMNTEAFF	-	-	TRBJ1-1	TRBV7-9
TGCAGTGCTAGGCCTATGAGGGGGGAACAAGAGACCCAGTACTTC	CSARPMRGEQETQYF	few	-	TRBJ2-5	TRBV20-1
TGTGCCAGCAGTTACGAACTAGCGAGTCAAGAGACCCAGTACTTC	CASSYELASQETQYF	-	TRBD2	TRBJ2-5	TRBV6-5
TGTGCCAGTAGCGTCGGGGTTGCCACTGAAGCTTTCTTT	CASSVGVATEAFF	few	-	TRBJ1-1	TRBV19
TGTGCCAGCAGTTCCCTCCTCGGGGCCAACGTCCTGACTTTC	CASSSLLGANVLTF	many	-	TRBJ2-6	TRBV27
TGTGCCAGCACCACTCGAATATCTAGCACAGATACGCAGTATTTT	CASTTRISSTDTQYF	-	-	TRBJ2-3	TRBV7-3
TGTGCCAGCAGCTTTAGCAGCGCTTACGGAAACACCATATATTTT	CASSFSSAYGNTIYF	many	-	TRBJ1-3	TRBV7-3
TGCGCCAGCAGCTGGCCCTTGGGCGACCGGGACACAGTCCCTACCTACAATGAGCAGTTCTTC	CASSWPLGDRDTVPTYNEQFF	few	-	TRBJ2-1	TRBV5-1
TGTGCCAGCAGCGACGGACTAGCGGGGAGGCAAGAGACCCAGTACTTC	CASSDGLAGRQETQYF	-	TRBD2	TRBJ2-5	TRBV27
TGCGCCAGCAGCCAAGTCGTAGGCGGAAAATACGAGCAGTACTTC	CASSQVVGGKYEQYF	-	-	TRBJ2-7	TRBV4-1
TGTGCCAGCAGCCAACTGACAGGGGTAGACGGGGAGCTGTTTTTT	CASSQLTGVDGELFF	once	TRBD1	TRBJ2-2	TRBV4-2
TGTGCCAGCAGCGTCACCGGACAGGGGTCGAACACCGGGGAGCTGTTTTTT	CASSVTGQGSNTGELFF	-	TRBD1	TRBJ2-2	TRBV11-3
TGTGCCAGCAGCCGAGACAGGCCGGGTAATGAAAAACTGTTTTTT	CASSRDRPGNEKLFF	many	-	TRBJ1-4	TRBV7-9
TGTGCCAGCAGTATATTTCCCCCGGGACAGTACACTGAAGCTTTCTTT	CASSIFPPGQYTEAFF	-	TRBD1	TRBJ1-1	TRBV27
TGTGCCAGCAGTTCAGCAGGGTTTAGCTCCTACGAGCAGTACTTC	CASSSAGFSSYEQYF	few	-	TRBJ2-7	TRBV12-3/TRBV12-4
TGTGCCAGCAGCTCCCTGCGCGGGGGGGCCGAAGATACGCAGTATTTT	CASSSLRGGAEDTQYF	many	TRBD2	TRBJ2-3	TRBV7-6
TGCGCCAGCAGCCAAGGACAGATGAACACTGAAGCTTTCTTT	CASSQGQMNTEAFF	few	-	TRBJ1-1	TRBV4-1
TGTGCCAGCAGCTTGGGGCCAGGAGGAGATACGCAGTATTTT	CASSLGPGGDTQYF	-	-	TRBJ2-3	TRBV11-2
TGTGCTAGTGGATCGAGCGGGGGGGTCACAGATACGCAGTATTTT	CASGSSGGVTDTQYF	few	TRBD2	TRBJ2-3	TRBV12-5
TGTGCCAGTGCCCGGGTTGATACTGATTCACCCCTCCACTTT	CASARVDTDSPLHF	-	-	TRBJ1-6	TRBV19
TGTGCCAGTAGAGCCGCTTTGGGACAGCACTACGAGCAGTACTTC	CASRAALGQHYEQYF	few	TRBD1	TRBJ2-7	TRBV19
TGTGCCAGTGGACCGGGACAGGGGGTGTATCAGCCCCAGCATTTT	CASGPGQGVYQPQHF	-	TRBD1	TRBJ1-5	TRBV19
TGTGCCAGCAAGGCCCCCGACTCCTCGCCGGGCTATGGCTACACCTTC	CASKAPDSSPGYGYTF	-	-	TRBJ1-2	TRBV6-5
TGTGCCAGCATCTGGGGACACTTTCGATCGGGCACTGAAGCTTTCTTT	CASIWGHFRSGTEAFF	-	-	TRBJ1-1	TRBV6-2/TRBV6-3
TGTGCCAGCAGGAATCACTTAGGAGGGCCCGGCTACGAGCAGTACTTC	CASRNHLGGPGYEQYF	-	-	TRBJ2-7	TRBV6-1
TGCGCCAGCGGGGACTGGCTCAATGAGCAGTTCTTC	CASGDWLNEQFF	many	-	TRBJ2-1	TRBV5-1